This is a list of T cell receptor beta chains from one sample in a study of blood T cell repertoires in COVID-19. This table comes from immunoSEQ multiplex PCR, and its TCRdb copy is limited to in-frame clones, with some not included. Among fewer than 250,000 clones listed, roughly 80% were seen once. What was sequenced was PBMCs or T cells enriched from blood (not recorded which). These receptor sequences come from a man aged 55 to 70 who had recovered from COVID-19. CDR3s include the opening cysteine and the closing phenylalanine or tryptophan. The D gene is left open where the match is weak. Rows give clone size only sometimes, using once, few, many, or a class for an expanded clone.

CDR3 protein: CASSLTGTEAFF
CDR3 DNA: TGTGCCAGCAGCTTGACAGGGACTGAAGCTTTCTTT
D gene: .
V gene: TRBV5-6
J gene: TRBJ1-1
clone size: .

CDR3 protein: CASSLGAGMDSPLHF
CDR3 DNA: TGTGCCAGCAGCTTAGGTGCAGGGATGGATTCACCCCTCCACTTT
D gene: .
V gene: TRBV7-2
J gene: TRBJ1-6
clone size: few

CDR3 protein: CASSLRSRGNTEAFF
CDR3 DNA: TGTGCCAGCAGCTTGAGGTCCCGGGGAAACACTGAAGCTTTCTTT
D gene: .
V gene: TRBV5-5
J gene: TRBJ1-1
clone size: .

CDR3 protein: CATSRDLTPYEQYF
CDR3 DNA: TGTGCCACCAGCAGAGATCTTACTCCCTACGAGCAGTACTTC
D gene: .
V gene: TRBV15
J gene: TRBJ2-7
clone size: .

CDR3 protein: CASSRQGSNTGELFF
CDR3 DNA: TGTGCCAGCAGTCGACAGGGCTCGAACACCGGGGAGCTGTTTTTT
D gene: TRBD1
V gene: TRBV2
J gene: TRBJ2-2
clone size: .

CDR3 protein: CASSAGDRGMGTEAFF
CDR3 DNA: TGTGCCAGTAGTGCGGGTGACAGGGGAATGGGCACTGAAGCTTTCTTT
D gene: TRBD1
V gene: TRBV19
J gene: TRBJ1-1
clone size: .

CDR3 protein: CASSSQPGYGYTF
CDR3 DNA: TGTGCCAGCAGCTCCCAACCCGGCTATGGCTACACCTTC
D gene: .
V gene: TRBV5-6
J gene: TRBJ1-2
clone size: few

CDR3 protein: CASSLDVAGGRGEQFF
CDR3 DNA: TGTGCCAGCAGCTTAGACGTAGCGGGGGGGCGTGGTGAGCAGTTCTTC
D gene: TRBD2
V gene: TRBV7-8
J gene: TRBJ2-1
clone size: .

CDR3 protein: CASSPGQGADYTF
CDR3 DNA: TGTGCCAGCTCACCAGGACAGGGGGCGGACTACACCTTC
D gene: TRBD1
V gene: TRBV18
J gene: TRBJ1-2
clone size: .

CDR3 protein: CASSLVDKDRDRDQPQHF
CDR3 DNA: TGTGCTAGCAGCTTAGTGGATAAGGACCGGGACAGGGATCAGCCCCAGCATTTT
D gene: TRBD1
V gene: TRBV7-7
J gene: TRBJ1-5
clone size: .

CDR3 protein: CASSRDTNYGYTF
CDR3 DNA: TGTGCCAGCAGTAGGGACACCAACTATGGCTACACCTTC
D gene: .
V gene: TRBV2
J gene: TRBJ1-2
clone size: .

CDR3 protein: CASSFEGGGFREAFF
CDR3 DNA: TGCGCCAGCAGCTTTGAGGGCGGTGGTTTTCGGGAAGCTTTCTTT
D gene: .
V gene: TRBV5-1
J gene: TRBJ1-1
clone size: .

CDR3 protein: CASSYRSGRETQYF
CDR3 DNA: TGTGCCAGCAGTTACAGGTCAGGGCGTGAGACCCAGTACTTC
D gene: .
V gene: TRBV6-5
J gene: TRBJ2-5
clone size: .

CDR3 protein: CASSTRPGLGFESEKLFF
CDR3 DNA: TGTGCCAGCAGTACTAGACCGGGACTGGGCTTTGAGAGTGAAAAACTGTTTTTT
D gene: .
V gene: TRBV25-1
J gene: TRBJ1-4
clone size: .

CDR3 protein: CASSIDAGASYNSPLHF
CDR3 DNA: TGTGCCAGTAGTATAGATGCAGGGGCCTCCTATAATTCACCCCTCCACTTT
D gene: .
V gene: TRBV19
J gene: TRBJ1-6
clone size: .

CDR3 protein: CASSLVGPRPTEAFF
CDR3 DNA: TGTGCCAGCAGCTTAGTGGGGCCCAGGCCCACTGAAGCTTTCTTT
D gene: .
V gene: TRBV11-1
J gene: TRBJ1-1
clone size: .

CDR3 protein: CASSQEDRNTEAFF
CDR3 DNA: TGTGCCAGCAGCCAAGAGGACAGGAACACTGAAGCTTTCTTT
D gene: .
V gene: TRBV4-2
J gene: TRBJ1-1
clone size: .

CDR3 protein: CASSLGRQETQYF
CDR3 DNA: TGTGCCAGCAGCTTGGGCAGACAAGAGACCCAGTACTTC
D gene: .
V gene: TRBV11-2
J gene: TRBJ2-5
clone size: .

CDR3 protein: CASKGGAALYTF
CDR3 DNA: TGTGCCAGCAAGGGGGGGGCCGCGCTCTACACCTTC
D gene: .
V gene: TRBV2
J gene: TRBJ1-2
clone size: .

CDR3 protein: CASSWGLGTGAYEQYF
CDR3 DNA: TGTGCCAGCAGCTGGGGACTAGGGACAGGGGCCTACGAGCAGTACTTC
D gene: TRBD1
V gene: TRBV5-5
J gene: TRBJ2-7
clone size: .

CDR3 protein: CASSLGGTRNQYF
CDR3 DNA: TGTGCCAGCAGCTTAGGGGGGACACGAAACCAGTACTTC
D gene: .
V gene: TRBV7-8
J gene: TRBJ2-5
clone size: few

CDR3 protein: CASSQESGQGYGYTF
CDR3 DNA: TGCGCCAGCAGCCAAGAGTCGGGACAGGGGTATGGCTACACCTTC
D gene: TRBD1
V gene: TRBV4-1
J gene: TRBJ1-2
clone size: few

CDR3 protein: CASSYEALNTEAFF
CDR3 DNA: TGTGCCAGCAGTTACGAGGCTTTGAACACTGAAGCTTTCTTT
D gene: .
V gene: TRBV6-6
J gene: TRBJ1-1
clone size: .

CDR3 protein: CAARETEAFF
CDR3 DNA: TGTGCCGCCCGGGAGACTGAAGCTTTCTTT
D gene: .
V gene: TRBV6-6
J gene: TRBJ1-1
clone size: .

CDR3 protein: CASSLGQGASGNTIYF
CDR3 DNA: TGTGCCAGTAGCCTGGGACAGGGGGCCTCTGGAAACACCATATATTTT
D gene: TRBD1
V gene: TRBV19
J gene: TRBJ1-3
clone size: .

CDR3 protein: CASSPLGGYTGELFF
CDR3 DNA: TGCGCCAGCAGCCCTCTCGGGGGGTACACCGGGGAGCTGTTTTTT
D gene: TRBD2
V gene: TRBV5-1
J gene: TRBJ2-2
clone size: few

CDR3 protein: CASSPTTGTGVGNYGYTF
CDR3 DNA: TGCGCCAGCAGCCCAACCACGGGGACAGGGGTCGGAAACTATGGCTACACCTTC
D gene: TRBD1
V gene: TRBV4-3
J gene: TRBJ1-2
clone size: .

CDR3 protein: CSVGQGSNQPQHF
CDR3 DNA: TGCAGCGTCGGACAGGGGTCGAATCAGCCCCAGCATTTT
D gene: TRBD1
V gene: TRBV29-1
J gene: TRBJ1-5
clone size: once

CDR3 protein: CASSQDGTGGSYNEQFF
CDR3 DNA: TGCGCCAGCAGCCAAGATGGGACCGGGGGGTCCTACAATGAGCAGTTCTTC
D gene: TRBD2
V gene: TRBV4-1
J gene: TRBJ2-1
clone size: .

CDR3 protein: CASSPGSIGINNEQFF
CDR3 DNA: TGTGCCAGCAGCCCAGGGTCTATAGGGATCAACAATGAGCAGTTCTTC
D gene: .
V gene: TRBV7-9
J gene: TRBJ2-1
clone size: once

CDR3 protein: CASSLSGAGWGNQPQHF
CDR3 DNA: TGTGCCAGCAGCTTAAGTGGGGCAGGGTGGGGCAATCAGCCCCAGCATTTT
D gene: .
V gene: TRBV7-9
J gene: TRBJ1-5
clone size: once

CDR3 protein: CASSLAGGNTGELFF
CDR3 DNA: TGTGCCAGCAGCTTAGCTGGCGGGAACACCGGGGAGCTGTTTTTT
D gene: .
V gene: TRBV7-6
J gene: TRBJ2-2
clone size: .

CDR3 protein: CSVGGTPYEQYF
CDR3 DNA: TGCAGCGTCGGGGGGACGCCCTACGAGCAGTACTTC
D gene: TRBD2
V gene: TRBV29-1
J gene: TRBJ2-7
clone size: .

CDR3 protein: CASSLTSRSRELFF
CDR3 DNA: TGTGCCAGCAGTTTAACCTCTAGGTCAAGAGAACTGTTTTTT
D gene: .
V gene: TRBV27
J gene: TRBJ1-4
clone size: .

CDR3 protein: CASSSWDRFSYEQYF
CDR3 DNA: TGCGCCAGCAGCTCGTGGGACAGGTTCTCCTACGAGCAGTACTTC
D gene: TRBD1
V gene: TRBV5-1
J gene: TRBJ2-7
clone size: .

CDR3 protein: CASSLVGINYGYTF
CDR3 DNA: TGTGCCAGCAGCTTAGTGGGCATTAACTATGGCTACACCTTC
D gene: .
V gene: TRBV5-6
J gene: TRBJ1-2
clone size: .

CDR3 protein: CASSLLVAGQETQYF
CDR3 DNA: TGCGCCAGCAGCTTGCTTGTAGCGGGCCAAGAGACCCAGTACTTC
D gene: TRBD2
V gene: TRBV5-1
J gene: TRBJ2-5
clone size: .

CDR3 protein: CASSTSTGTGGNQPQHF
CDR3 DNA: TGTGCCAGTAGTACTAGCACCGGGACAGGGGGCAATCAGCCCCAGCATTTT
D gene: TRBD1
V gene: TRBV19
J gene: TRBJ1-5
clone size: .

CDR3 protein: CASSVAIGGSNTGELFF
CDR3 DNA: TGTGCCAGCAGCGTAGCTATCGGGGGGTCGAACACCGGGGAGCTGTTTTTT
D gene: TRBD2
V gene: TRBV9
J gene: TRBJ2-2
clone size: .

CDR3 protein: CASSLGDRLGDEQFF
CDR3 DNA: TGTGCCAGCAGCTTAGGGGACAGGCTCGGGGATGAGCAGTTCTTC
D gene: TRBD1
V gene: TRBV11-2
J gene: TRBJ2-1
clone size: .

CDR3 protein: CASGLPRQGGSYNEQFF
CDR3 DNA: TGTGCTAGTGGTTTGCCGCGACAGGGTGGCTCCTACAATGAGCAGTTCTTC
D gene: TRBD1
V gene: TRBV12-5
J gene: TRBJ2-1
clone size: .

CDR3 protein: CASSLSRQRNTEAFF
CDR3 DNA: TGTGCCAGCAGCCTGTCTCGACAGCGGAACACTGAAGCTTTCTTT
D gene: .
V gene: TRBV2
J gene: TRBJ1-1
clone size: .

CDR3 protein: CASSPRVDKNTEAFF
CDR3 DNA: TGTGCCAGCAGCCCCAGGGTTGATAAGAACACTGAAGCTTTCTTT
D gene: .
V gene: TRBV7-6
J gene: TRBJ1-1
clone size: .

CDR3 protein: CASSRDTPATNEKLFF
CDR3 DNA: TGCGCCAGCAGCCGGGACACCCCTGCAACTAATGAAAAACTGTTTTTT
D gene: .
V gene: TRBV5-1
J gene: TRBJ1-4
clone size: .

CDR3 protein: CASSRDRRNEKLFF
CDR3 DNA: TGCGCCAGCAGCCGGGACAGACGTAATGAAAAACTGTTTTTT
D gene: TRBD1
V gene: TRBV5-1
J gene: TRBJ1-4
clone size: .

CDR3 protein: CASGGAGDGLSTDTQYF
CDR3 DNA: TGTGCTAGTGGGGGCGCCGGCGACGGCCTTAGCACAGATACGCAGTATTTT
D gene: .
V gene: TRBV12-5
J gene: TRBJ2-3
clone size: .

CDR3 protein: CASIPPRDRGEYEQYF
CDR3 DNA: TGTGCCAGTATCCCGCCCCGGGACAGGGGGGAATACGAGCAGTACTTC
D gene: TRBD1
V gene: TRBV19
J gene: TRBJ2-7
clone size: .

CDR3 protein: CASSPLGQMNTEAFF
CDR3 DNA: TGTGCCAGCTCACCATTAGGACAAATGAACACTGAAGCTTTCTTT
D gene: .
V gene: TRBV18
J gene: TRBJ1-1
clone size: .

CDR3 protein: CASSEQGHNNSPLHF
CDR3 DNA: TGTGCCAGCAGTGAACAGGGACACAATAATTCACCCCTCCACTTT
D gene: .
V gene: TRBV2
J gene: TRBJ1-6
clone size: .

CDR3 protein: CASSQDTSRGYTF
CDR3 DNA: TGTGCCAGCAGCCAGGACACGTCGAGGGGCTACACCTTC
D gene: .
V gene: TRBV7-8
J gene: TRBJ1-2
clone size: .

CDR3 protein: CASRATRRTDTQYF
CDR3 DNA: TGTGCCAGCAGGGCGACTAGACGGACAGATACGCAGTATTTT
D gene: .
V gene: TRBV2
J gene: TRBJ2-3
clone size: .

CDR3 protein: CASSRGLAGGHEQYF
CDR3 DNA: TGCGCCAGCAGCCGAGGACTAGCGGGGGGCCACGAGCAGTACTTC
D gene: TRBD2
V gene: TRBV4-1
J gene: TRBJ2-7
clone size: .

CDR3 protein: CSVGAGIMIETQYF
CDR3 DNA: TGCAGCGTTGGCGCGGGGATCATGATAGAGACCCAGTACTTC
D gene: .
V gene: TRBV29-1
J gene: TRBJ2-5
clone size: .

CDR3 protein: CASSLGLYNSPLHF
CDR3 DNA: TGTGCCAGCAGCTTGGGTCTATATAATTCACCCCTCCACTTT
D gene: .
V gene: TRBV5-6
J gene: TRBJ1-6
clone size: .